This T cell receptor (beta chain) was recovered during a study of OX40 agonist ivuxolimab in advanced cancers. Overall study: Administration of intravenous ivuxolimab to patients occurred every 2 weeks at 0.01 to 10 mg/kg.

Whole-study findings and limits: No antigen was identified for the clonally expanded peripheral T cells. On average, CD8+ T cells showed a greater number of expanded clones than CD4+. CD4+ and CD8+ blood T cells expanded clonally by week 6 at 0.1 to 3.0 mg/kg.

The repertoire was sequenced with immunoSEQ multiplex PCR; TCRdb's copy has only in-frame clones and lacks some. The sample records some 50,000 clones, about 83% being singletons. As to this clone: Its matching antigen is unknown.

Germline V lookup: CDR1 GTSNPN, CDR2 SVGIG (reference sequence). Losses at the gene ends were 4 bases for V and 2 bases for J; bases not matched to a gene: 14. This CDR3 has 18 residues. This TCR was sampled from an adult with an advanced solid tumor such as melanoma, head and neck, liver or kidney cancer. The chain employs TRBV30 and TRBJ1-1; 12 bases are shared with TRBD1. The sample was CD4+ or CD8+ T cells sorted from blood, taken in a trial of the OX40 agonist ivuxolimab. This CDR3 is CAWTTPGQGAGKNTEAFF. Here the CDR3 DNA reads TGTGCCTGGACAACCCCGGGACAGGGGGCCGGCAAAAACACTGAAGCTTTCTTT. Combining the CDR3 with reference TRBV30 and TRBJ1-1 gives the whole variable domain SQTIHQWPATLVQPVGSPLSLECTVEGTSNPNLYWYRQAAGRGLQLLFYSVGIGQISSEVPQNLSASRPQDRQFILSSKKLLLSDSGFYLCAWTTPGQGAGKNTEAFFGQGTRLTVV.